These 19 T cell receptor beta chains came from one sample sequenced in a study of cytomegalovirus exposure and HLA in healthy donors. PCR involved 60 Vbeta and 13 Jbeta primers. This table comes from immunoSEQ multiplex PCR, and its TCRdb copy is limited to in-frame clones, with some not included. The sample lists 150,000 or so clones; 80% to 90% were seen once. Sequenced input: PBMCs. All receptors derive from a woman aged 18 to 35 in good health and CMV-seronegative.

The rearrangement links TRBV6-4 to TRBJ2-3, with a weak D call TRBD1 (6 bases). V was trimmed by 5 bases and J by 6 bases, leaving 12 bases between them. From germline, CDR1 is MRHNA and CDR2 SNTAGT. The CDR3 sequence is 13 residues long. This CDR3 is CASSWTRGDTQYF. The CDR3 nucleotides read TGTGCCAGCAGTTGGACGAGGGGGGATACGCAGTATTTT.

The table lists this clone with a count of one. This chain links TRBV18 with TRBJ1-1, with 7 bases matching TRBD1. The trim removed 4 bases at V and 3 bases at J, leaving 5 bases unmatched. The length of the CDR3 is 14 residues. Per germline, CDR1 KGHSH and CDR2 LQKENI. The CDR3 loop is CASSQTGKDTEAFF. As DNA, the CDR3 is TGTGCCAGCTCACAGACAGGGAAGGACACTGAAGCTTTCTTT.

The chain links TRBV9 to TRBJ2-6; D not resolved. The germline V gene encodes CDR1 SGDLS and CDR2 YYNGEE. This CDR3 comprises 15 residues. Trimming took 2 bases from V and 0 from J, leaving 6 bases between them. The CDR3 spells CASSVRVSGANVLTF. CDR3 coding DNA: TGTGCCAGCAGCGTCCGTGTCTCTGGGGCCAACGTCCTGACTTTC.

The J gene is TRBJ2-5, the V gene TRBV7-7, with 7 bases aligning to TRBD1. The V and J ends lost 6 bases and 2 bases, in that order; junction bases with no gene match: 6. CDR1 SSHAT and CDR2 FNYEAQ come from the germline V gene (reference sequence). This CDR3 is 14 amino acids long. The CDR3: CASSVQGQQETQYF. The CDR3 coding sequence is TGTGCCAGCAGTGTTCAGGGACAGCAAGAGACCCAGTACTTC.

The chain carries TRBV28 and TRBJ1-1; TRBD1 matches 8 bases. J lost 4 bases, V lost 4 bases, and 8 bases had no gene match. The germline gives CDR1 MDHEN, CDR2 SYDVKM. This CDR3 is 15 amino acids long. The CDR3 DNA is TGTGCCAGCAGTTATCGACCAGGGGGCGTCACTGAAGCTTTCTTT. Translating gives CASSYRPGGVTEAFF.

This clone was found once. The J gene is TRBJ1-2, the V gene TRBV2; the D is unclear. The V gene's germline CDR1 is SNHLY and CDR2 FYNNEI. The CDR3 is 13 amino acids. With 1 base removed from V and 8 bases from J, the gap between germline ends came to 11 bases. This chain's CDR3 is CASSEVGVVGYTF. The CDR3 DNA reads as TGTGCCAGCAGTGAAGTAGGAGTGGTGGGCTACACCTTC.

V gene TRBV7-2 combines with J gene TRBJ2-4, with 7 bases fitting TRBD1. Germline-derived CDR1 and CDR2 are SGHTA and FQGNSA. The V segment lost 6 bases and the J segment 6 bases; nucleotides outside the gene matches: 11. The CDR3 is 15 amino acids. CDR3 protein: CASSPQGSERNIQYF. CDR3 nucleotide sequence: TGTGCCAGCAGTCCACAGGGGAGCGAGAGAAACATTCAGTACTTC. The complete variable domain, with remaining parts taken from reference TRBV7-2 and TRBJ2-4, reads GAGVSQSPSNKVTEKGKDVELRCDPISGHTALYWYRQSLGQGLEFLIYFQGNSAPDKSGLPSDRFSAERTGGSVSTLTIQRTQQEDSAVYLCASSPQGSERNIQYFGAGTRLSVL.

This clone is deemed medium-sized. A junction end diverges from the germline sequence, so it may reflect a read error. The chain joins TRBV7-7 to TRBJ2-5; the D gene is possibly TRBD2 (6 bases). Germline-derived CDR1 and CDR2 are SSHAT and FNYEAQ (reference sequence). This CDR3 contains 16 residues. CDR3 bases: TGTGCTAGCAGCTTAGGGAGACTAGTATCAGGCGAGACCCAGTACTTC. Translation: CASSLGRLVSGETQYF.

The V gene is TRBV18, the J gene TRBJ1-4; no clear D gene. Trimming left V 4 bases short and J 2 bases short, with 11 bases between. Germline V gene data show CDR1 as KGHSH and CDR2 as LQKENI. The CDR3 length is 15 residues. The CDR3 DNA is TGTGCCAGCTCACTCCGACGCGGGACTAATGAAAAACTGTTTTTT. Amino acid sequence: CASSLRRGTNEKLFF.

The CDR3 DNA follows: TGTGCCAGCAGACTAAGCAGCTCCTACGAGCAGTACTTC. Protein product: CASRLSSSYEQYF. V usage is TRBV28 and J usage is TRBJ2-7, with D unclear. The germline gives CDR1 MDHEN, CDR2 SYDVKM. V lost 6 bases to trimming and J lost 0 bases, with 9 bases between them. The CDR3 length is 13 residues.

This chain joins TRBV27 and TRBJ2-7, with a tentative D call TRBD2 (6 bases). Deletions cut 5 bases from V and 2 bases from J, with 16 bases between. The CDR3 is 15 residues long. Germline lookup yields CDR1 MNHEY and CDR2 SMNVEV (reference sequence). CDR3 nucleotides: TGTGCCAGCAGTCGCGGCGGGATTAACCCCTACGAGCAGTACTTC. It is translated as CASSRGGINPYEQYF.

This chain connects TRBV6-5 to TRBJ2-1, with 10 bases identical to TRBD2. Germline trimming cut 9 bases from V and 5 bases from J; bases unmatched to any gene: 4. The CDR3 is made up of 13 amino acids. Per germline, CDR1 MNHEY and CDR2 SVGAGI. CDR3: CASQRGGHNEQFF. DNA of the CDR3: TGTGCCAGTCAGCGGGGGGGTCACAATGAGCAGTTCTTC.

This rearrangement joins TRBV4-1 to TRBJ2-5, with TRBD2 identical over 8 bases. The junction had 7 bases not matched to a gene; V was cut back by 2 bases and J by 5 bases. Germline CDR1 and CDR2: MGHRA and YSYEKL. This CDR3 has 15 amino acids. As DNA, the CDR3 is TGCGCCAGCAGCCAACCCGGACGGGGGGGGGAGACCCAGTACTTC. It codes for CASSQPGRGGETQYF.

This chain connects TRBV11-2 to TRBJ1-5, with D perhaps TRBD1 (6 bases). Germline CDR1 and CDR2: SGHAT and FQNNGV. The CDR3 consists of 18 residues. V gave up 6 bases and J gave up 2 bases, with 23 bases separating them. CDR3 sequence (DNA): TGTGCCAGCAGAGATACGGGACACCTTTCGCGGGGCAATCAGCCCCAGCATTTT. It is translated as CASRDTGHLSRGNQPQHF.

The genes are TRBV5-1 and TRBJ1-3; D call uncertain. Trimming removed 3 bases from V and 0 bases from J, with 16 bases in between. CDR1 and CDR2 from the germline V gene are SGHRS and YFSETQ. This CDR3 comprises 17 residues. DNA of the CDR3: TGCGCCAGCAGCTCCGAAGGAGGATTTAGCTCTGGAAACACCATATATTTT. Amino acids: CASSSEGGFSSGNTIYF.

V gene TRBV5-6 combines with J gene TRBJ1-2; D uncertain. This CDR3 spans 13 amino acids. The V gene's germline CDR1 is SGHDT and CDR2 YYEEEE. V lost 4 bases and J lost 8, with 15 bases in between. The CDR3 is CASSPPFGEGYTF. For the CDR3, the DNA is TGTGCCAGCAGCCCCCCGTTCGGGGAGGGCTACACCTTC.

The chain couples TRBV28 to TRBJ2-3; 9 bases agree with TRBD2. V was pared by 6 bases and J by 1 base, with 8 bases of the junction left unmatched. Germline CDR1 MDHEN, CDR2 SYDVKM. The CDR3 is made up of 16 amino acids. As DNA, the CDR3 is TGTGCCAGCAGCCTTAGCGGGGGAGTCGGCACAGATACGCAGTATTTT. It is translated as CASSLSGGVGTDTQYF.

The chain links TRBV4-2 to TRBJ2-6, with 9 bases aligning to TRBD2. CDR1 is LGHNA, CDR2 YNFKEQ, per germline. J gave up 3 bases and V 2 bases, and 2 bases lay outside the gene matches. This CDR3 comprises 16 residues. CDR3 amino acids: CASSQNSGSGANVLTF. The CDR3 DNA reads TGTGCCAGCAGCCAAAATAGCGGGAGTGGGGCCAACGTCCTGACTTTC.

The chain uses TRBV6-5 and TRBJ2-2, with D possibly being TRBD2 (5 bases). Trimming stripped 2 bases from V and 7 bases from J, with 11 bases between. The CDR3 covers 14 residues. Germline loops: CDR1 MNHEY, CDR2 SVGAGI. CDR3 sequence reads: CASSYGRVDGELFF. CDR3 DNA sequence: TGTGCCAGCAGTTACGGGCGGGTGGACGGGGAGCTGTTTTTT.